This T cell receptor beta chain was captured in a study of T cell responses to AZD1222 COVID-19 vaccine. Sequencing was performed with immunoSEQ multiplex PCR; in TCRdb, only in-frame clones are kept and a portion is missing. The top ten clones hold roughly 5.5% of a sample with roughly 160,000 clones, around nine tenths of them seen once. Germline values: CDR1 SNHLY, CDR2 FYNNEI. The CDR3 runs 10 residues. Trimming took off 5 bases at V and 11 bases at J, with 9 bases between the two ends. This receptor was taken from an adult in good health. The chain combines TRBV2 with TRBJ1-1; D remains ambiguous. Sequenced here: peripheral blood, sampled on day 0 of AZD1222 vaccination. CDR3 sequence (DNA): TGTGCCAGCAGTCTAATGGCGGCTTTCTTT. It yields the protein CASSLMAAFF.